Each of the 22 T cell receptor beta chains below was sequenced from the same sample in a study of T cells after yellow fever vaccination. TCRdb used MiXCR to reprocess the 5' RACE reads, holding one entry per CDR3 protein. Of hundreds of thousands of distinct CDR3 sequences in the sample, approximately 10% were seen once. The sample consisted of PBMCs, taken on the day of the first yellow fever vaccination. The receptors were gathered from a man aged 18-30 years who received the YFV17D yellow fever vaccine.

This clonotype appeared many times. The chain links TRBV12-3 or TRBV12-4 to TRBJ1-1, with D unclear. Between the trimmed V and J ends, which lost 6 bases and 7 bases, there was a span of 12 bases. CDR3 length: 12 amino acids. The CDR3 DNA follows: TGTGCCAGCAGGGGGATCAGTTATGAAGCTTTCTTT. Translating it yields CASRGISYEAFF.

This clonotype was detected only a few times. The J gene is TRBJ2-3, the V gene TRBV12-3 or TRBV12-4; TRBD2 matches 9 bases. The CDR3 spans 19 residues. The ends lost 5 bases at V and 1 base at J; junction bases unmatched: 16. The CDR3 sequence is CASSAGGYWGAGGTDTQYF. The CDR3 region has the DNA TGTGCCAGCAGTGCGGGGGGGTACTGGGGGGCAGGGGGCACAGATACGCAGTATTTT.

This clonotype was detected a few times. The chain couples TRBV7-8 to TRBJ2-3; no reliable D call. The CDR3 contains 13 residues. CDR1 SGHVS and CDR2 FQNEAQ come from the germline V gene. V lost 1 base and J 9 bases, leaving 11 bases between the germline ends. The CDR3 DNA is TGTGCCAGCAGCTTAGTCGGCTTAAGGACGCAGTATTTT. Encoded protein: CASSLVGLRTQYF.

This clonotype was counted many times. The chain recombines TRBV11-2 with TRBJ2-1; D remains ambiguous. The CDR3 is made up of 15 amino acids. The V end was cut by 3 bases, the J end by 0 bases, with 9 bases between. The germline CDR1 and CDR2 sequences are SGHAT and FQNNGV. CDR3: CASSLALSSYNEQFF. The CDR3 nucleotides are TGTGCCAGCAGCTTGGCCTTAAGCTCCTACAATGAGCAGTTCTTC.

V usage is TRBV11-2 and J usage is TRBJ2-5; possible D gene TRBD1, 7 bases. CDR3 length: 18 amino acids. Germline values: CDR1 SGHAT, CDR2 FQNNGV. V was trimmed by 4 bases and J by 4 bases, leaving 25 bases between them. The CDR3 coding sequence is TGTGCCAGCAGCTCCAGTTGGAGGGGGCACGGGATGCGAGAGACCCAGTACTTC. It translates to CASSSSWRGHGMRETQYF.

CDR3 residues: CSVVGVVNTEAFF. CDR3 DNA sequence: TGCAGCGTTGTGGGGGTGGTGAACACTGAAGCTTTCTTT. The chain recombines TRBV29-1 with TRBJ1-1, with TRBD1 as a possible D gene (5 bases). Germline CDR1 reads SQVTM; CDR2 reads ANQGSEA. V lost 4 bases and J lost 0, with 9 bases in between. The CDR3 is 13 residues long.

The CDR3 region has the DNA TGTGCCACCAGGGGTTTGGGGCCGACGAATGAGCAGTTCTTC. Amino acids: CATRGLGPTNEQFF. The chain is built from TRBV24-1 and TRBJ2-1; possible D gene TRBD1, 5 bases. This CDR3 has 14 residues. Germline CDR1 KGHDR, CDR2 SFDVKD. Trimming left V 7 bases short and J 7 bases short, with 16 bases between.

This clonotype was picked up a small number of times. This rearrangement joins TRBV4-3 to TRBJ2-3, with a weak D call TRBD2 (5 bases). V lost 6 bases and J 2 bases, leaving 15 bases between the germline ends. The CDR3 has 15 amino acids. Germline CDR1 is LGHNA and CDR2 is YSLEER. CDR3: CASRGLLGNTDTQYF. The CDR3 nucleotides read TGCGCCAGCAGGGGATTACTAGGTAACACAGATACGCAGTATTTT.

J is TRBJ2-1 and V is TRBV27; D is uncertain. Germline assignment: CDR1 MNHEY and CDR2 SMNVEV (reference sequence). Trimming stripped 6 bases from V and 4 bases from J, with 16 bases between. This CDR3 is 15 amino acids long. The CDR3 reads CASSPGQQPYNEQFF. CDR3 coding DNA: TGTGCCAGCAGCCCCGGGCAGCAACCTTACAATGAGCAGTTCTTC.

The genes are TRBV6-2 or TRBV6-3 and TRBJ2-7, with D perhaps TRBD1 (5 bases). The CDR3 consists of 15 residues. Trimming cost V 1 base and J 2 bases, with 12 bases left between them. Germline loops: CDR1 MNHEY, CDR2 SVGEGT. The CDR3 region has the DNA TGTGCCAGCAGTTACTTAGATCTGGGGCCCTACGAGCAGTACTTC. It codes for CASSYLDLGPYEQYF.

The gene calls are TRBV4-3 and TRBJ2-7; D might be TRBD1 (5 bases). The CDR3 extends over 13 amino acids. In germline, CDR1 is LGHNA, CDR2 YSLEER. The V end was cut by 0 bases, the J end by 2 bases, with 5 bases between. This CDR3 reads CASSQDRAYEQYF. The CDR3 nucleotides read TGCGCCAGCAGCCAAGACAGGGCCTACGAGCAGTACTTC.

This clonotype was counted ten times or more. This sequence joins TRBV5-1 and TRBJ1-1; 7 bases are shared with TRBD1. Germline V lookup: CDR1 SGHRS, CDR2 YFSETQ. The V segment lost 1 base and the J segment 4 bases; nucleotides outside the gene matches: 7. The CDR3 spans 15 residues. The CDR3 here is CASSLTGQGVTEAFF. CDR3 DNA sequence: TGCGCCAGCAGCTTGACAGGGCAGGGGGTCACTGAAGCTTTCTTT.

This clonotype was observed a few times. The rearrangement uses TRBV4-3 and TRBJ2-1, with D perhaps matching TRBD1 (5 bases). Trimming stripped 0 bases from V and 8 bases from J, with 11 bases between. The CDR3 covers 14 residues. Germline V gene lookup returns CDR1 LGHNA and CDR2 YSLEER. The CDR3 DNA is TGCGCCAGCAGCCAAGATCTTAGGGGCGATGAGCAGTTCTTC. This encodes CASSQDLRGDEQFF.

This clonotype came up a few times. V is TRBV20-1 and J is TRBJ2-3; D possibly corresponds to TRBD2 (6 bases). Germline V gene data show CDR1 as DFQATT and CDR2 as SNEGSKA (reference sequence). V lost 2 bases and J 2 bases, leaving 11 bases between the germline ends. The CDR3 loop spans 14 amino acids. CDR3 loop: CSARLAGNTDTQYF. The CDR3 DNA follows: TGCAGTGCTAGACTTGCGGGGAACACAGATACGCAGTATTTT.

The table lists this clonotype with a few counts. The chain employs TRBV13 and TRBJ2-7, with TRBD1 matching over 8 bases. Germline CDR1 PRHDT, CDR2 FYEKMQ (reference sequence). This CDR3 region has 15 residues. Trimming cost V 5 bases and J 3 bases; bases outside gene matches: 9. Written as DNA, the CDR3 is TGTGCCAGCAGCCATAGGACAGGGAATTTCTACGAGCAGTACTTC. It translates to CASSHRTGNFYEQYF.

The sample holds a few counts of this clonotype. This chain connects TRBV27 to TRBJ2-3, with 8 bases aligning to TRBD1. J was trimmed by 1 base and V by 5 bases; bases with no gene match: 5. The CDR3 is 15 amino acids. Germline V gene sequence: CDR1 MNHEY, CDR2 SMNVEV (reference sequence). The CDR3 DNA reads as TGTGCCAGCAGTCCCGAACAGGGGGGCACAGATACGCAGTATTTT. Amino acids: CASSPEQGGTDTQYF.

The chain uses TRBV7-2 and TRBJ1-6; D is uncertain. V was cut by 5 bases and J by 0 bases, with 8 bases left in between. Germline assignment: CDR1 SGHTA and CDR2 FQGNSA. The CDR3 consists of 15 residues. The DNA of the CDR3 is TGTGCCAGCAGCCCTTACAGCTCCTATAATTCACCCCTCCACTTT. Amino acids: CASSPYSSYNSPLHF.

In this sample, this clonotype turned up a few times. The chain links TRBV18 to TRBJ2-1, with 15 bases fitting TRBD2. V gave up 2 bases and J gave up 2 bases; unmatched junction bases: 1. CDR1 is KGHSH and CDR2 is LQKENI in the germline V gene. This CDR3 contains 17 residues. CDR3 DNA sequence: TGTGCCAGCTCACCAAGGACTAGCGGGGGGGCCTACAATGAGCAGTTCTTC. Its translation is CASSPRTSGGAYNEQFF.

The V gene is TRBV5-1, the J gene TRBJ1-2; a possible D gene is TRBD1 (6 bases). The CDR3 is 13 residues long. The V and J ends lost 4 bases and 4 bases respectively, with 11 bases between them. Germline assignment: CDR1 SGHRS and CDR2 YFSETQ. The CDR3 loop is CASSGGQFYGYTF. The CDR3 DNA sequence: TGCGCCAGCAGCGGCGGACAGTTCTATGGCTACACCTTC.

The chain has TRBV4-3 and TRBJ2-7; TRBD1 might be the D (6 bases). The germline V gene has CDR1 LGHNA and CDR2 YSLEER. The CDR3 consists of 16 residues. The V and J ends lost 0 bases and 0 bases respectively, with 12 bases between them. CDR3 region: CASSQDITDSSYEQYF. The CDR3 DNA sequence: TGCGCCAGCAGCCAAGATATCACGGACAGCTCCTACGAGCAGTACTTC.

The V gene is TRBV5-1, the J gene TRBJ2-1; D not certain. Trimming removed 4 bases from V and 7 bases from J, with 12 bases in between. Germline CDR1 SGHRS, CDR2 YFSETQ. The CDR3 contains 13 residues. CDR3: CASSPIRPNEQFF. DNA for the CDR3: TGCGCCAGCAGCCCAATACGACCGAATGAGCAGTTCTTC.

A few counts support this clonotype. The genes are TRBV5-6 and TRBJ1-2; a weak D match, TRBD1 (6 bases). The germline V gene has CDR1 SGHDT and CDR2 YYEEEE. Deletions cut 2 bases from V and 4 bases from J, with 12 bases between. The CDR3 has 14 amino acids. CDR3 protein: CASSLGGFSYGYTF. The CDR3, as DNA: TGTGCCAGCAGCTTAGGGGGTTTTTCCTATGGCTACACCTTC.